The 20 T cell receptor beta chains below come from one sample, sequenced in a study of early T cells in non-severe SARS-CoV-2 infection (dated by TCRdb to the early 2020s). Libraries were constructed by 5' RACE. Data came from a NextSeq 500. TCRdb handled the public reads itself, with Q25 trimming in fastp and clone calling in MiXCR, and kept productive beta chains. CDR3 protein duplicates are merged, each entry listing the most common genes and DNA. This sample has approximately 35,000 distinct CDR3 sequences in its table, and around 5.9% of those were observed once. The ten largest make up around 13% of the sample. The sample taken for sequencing was whole blood. The receptors stem from an adult who was a healthcare worker with PCR-confirmed SARS-CoV-2 infection or an uninfected control (not recorded which).

This clonotype was counted ten times or more. The chain combines TRBV12-3 or TRBV12-4 with TRBJ1-1; no clear D. The CDR3 is 13 amino acids. V was pared by 4 bases and J by 2 bases, with 8 bases between. CDR3 nucleotides: TGTGCCAGCAGTTACGAGCCCAACACTGAAGCTTTCTTT. Its translation is CASSYEPNTEAFF.

This clonotype was seen repeatedly, ten times or more. The V and J genes are TRBV14 and TRBJ1-2; D is unclear. The V gene's germline CDR1 is SGHDN and CDR2 FVKESK. The CDR3 is 17 residues long. Trimming left V 2 bases short and J 0 bases short, with 16 bases between. The CDR3 is CASSQFLSPASNYGYTF. DNA of the CDR3: TGTGCCAGCAGCCAATTTTTGAGTCCGGCATCTAACTATGGCTACACCTTC.

This clonotype appeared a few times. The gene calls are TRBV3-1 and TRBJ2-7; no definite D call. The germline V gene encodes CDR1 LGHDT and CDR2 YNNKEL (reference sequence). The CDR3 contains 15 residues. The ends were cut back, 4 bases at V and 0 bases at J, with 13 bases in the middle. CDR3 in DNA: TGTGCCAGCAGCCGGGTGGGGTTGAGCTCCTACGAGCAGTACTTC. This gives the protein CASSRVGLSSYEQYF.

There are many counts of this clonotype. V and J are TRBV7-3 and TRBJ2-1; D is unclear. Trimming left V 8 bases short and J 7 bases short, with 9 bases between. This CDR3 is 11 amino acids long. Per germline, CDR1 SGHTA and CDR2 FQGTGA. The CDR3 loop is CASGIGNEQFF. The CDR3 nucleotides are TGTGCCAGCGGGATCGGGAATGAGCAGTTCTTC.

This clonotype occurred many times. J is TRBJ1-1 and V is TRBV25-1; no clear D gene. CDR1 MGHDK and CDR2 SYGVNS come from the germline V gene. The CDR3 totals 12 residues. The V end was cut by 3 bases, the J end by 0 bases, with 2 bases between. The CDR3 is CASSELNTEAFF. In nucleotides, the CDR3 is TGTGCCAGCAGTGAGTTGAACACTGAAGCTTTCTTT.

This clonotype was counted ten times or more. This rearrangement joins TRBV6-6 to TRBJ2-2; 12 bases are a match to TRBD2. The length of the CDR3 is 17 residues. J gave up 1 base and V 8 bases, and 8 bases lay outside the gene matches. The germline V gene has CDR1 MNHNY and CDR2 SVGAGI (reference sequence). Here the CDR3 DNA reads TGTGCCAGCCAGGGGCTAGCGGGGGGGCGGAACACCGGGGAGCTGTTTTTT. It encodes CASQGLAGGRNTGELFF.

This clonotype has at least ten counts. This chain connects TRBV7-2 to TRBJ2-2; no reliable D call. The CDR3 has 15 residues. Germline CDR1 is SGHTA and CDR2 is FQGNSA. Trimming took 3 bases from V and 1 from J, leaving 9 bases between them. The CDR3, as DNA: TGTGCCAGCAGCTTGGGCGTTGGGAACACCGGGGAGCTGTTTTTT. Translating it yields CASSLGVGNTGELFF.

There are many counts of this clonotype. The genes are TRBV11-2 and TRBJ2-7; a possible D gene is TRBD1 (5 bases). Trimming shortened V by 9 bases and J by 3 bases, and 18 bases separated the two germline ends. Per germline, CDR1 SGHAT and CDR2 FQNNGV. This CDR3 has 14 residues. Written as DNA, the CDR3 is TGTGCCAGTGGTGCGTCCTGGGGCAGCTACGAGCAGTACTTC. Encoded protein: CASGASWGSYEQYF.

The V call is TRBV20-1, the J call TRBJ1-5, with 7 bases matching TRBD1. This CDR3 is 15 amino acids long. Per germline, CDR1 DFQATT and CDR2 SNEGSKA (reference sequence). The ends lost 5 bases at V and 6 bases at J; junction bases unmatched: 13. DNA for the CDR3: TGCAGTGCTGGTACCGGGACAGCAAAGGGTCAGCCCCAGCATTTT. This codes for CSAGTGTAKGQPQHF.

This clonotype came up many times. CDR3 in amino acids: CASSRGGHGYTF. The CDR3 DNA reads as TGTGCCAGCAGCCGGGGGGGCCATGGCTACACCTTC. The J gene is TRBJ1-2, the V gene TRBV6-5; TRBD1 is a possible D gene (6 bases). Germline CDR1 is MNHEY and CDR2 is SVGAGI. The V gene lost 6 bases and the J gene lost 6 bases, with 11 bases spanning the gap. This CDR3 spans 12 amino acids.

Many counts were recorded for this clonotype. The CDR3 region is CSGNRGGNEQFF. The CDR3 DNA follows: TGCAGCGGAAACAGGGGGGGCAATGAGCAGTTCTTC. V and J are TRBV29-1 and TRBJ2-1; a weak D match, TRBD1 (8 bases). CDR3 length: 12 amino acids. CDR1 and CDR2 (germline): SQVTM, ANQGSEA. With 7 bases removed from V and 6 bases from J, the gap between germline ends came to 13 bases.

This clonotype has a count of ten or more. The chain combines TRBV12-3 or TRBV12-4 with TRBJ2-7; D unclear. The CDR3 totals 13 residues. V lost 3 bases, J lost 4 bases, and 10 bases lay in between. The CDR3 is CASSFGRSYEQYF. CDR3 DNA sequence: TGTGCCAGCAGTTTCGGCAGAAGTTACGAGCAGTACTTC.

This clonotype was counted many times. The chain has TRBV9 and TRBJ2-3; 10 bases map to TRBD2. Germline V gene lookup returns CDR1 SGDLS and CDR2 YYNGEE. V lost 2 bases and J lost 3; bases outside the gene matches: 9. This CDR3 spans 17 amino acids. CDR3 residues: CASSVTPGLAITDTQYF. The CDR3 region has the DNA TGTGCCAGCAGCGTCACCCCGGGACTAGCGATTACAGATACGCAGTATTTT.

This clonotype was seen ten or more times. This chain links TRBV5-1 with TRBJ1-5; no reliable D call. Germline CDR1 is SGHRS and CDR2 is YFSETQ. Trimming removed 5 bases at V and 10 bases at J, with 22 bases between. The CDR3 has 15 residues. CDR3 residues: CASRSGPGKQFPQHF. The CDR3 region has the DNA TGCGCCAGCAGATCTGGACCCGGTAAGCAGTTTCCCCAGCATTTT.

This clonotype was recorded at least ten times. The chain links TRBV28 to TRBJ1-6, with D tentatively TRBD1 (6 bases). V was pared by 5 bases and J by 6 bases, with 11 bases between. The CDR3 spans 14 residues. Germline CDR1 and CDR2: MDHEN and SYDVKM. CDR3 region: CASSKGGTNSPLHF. CDR3 nucleotide sequence: TGTGCCAGCAGTAAAGGGGGGACTAATTCACCCCTCCACTTT.

Ten or more counts support this clonotype. This chain uses TRBV12-3 or TRBV12-4 with TRBJ2-1; 12 positions match TRBD2. The ends lost 5 bases at V and 9 bases at J; junction bases unmatched: 8. CDR3 length: 15 amino acids. The CDR3 DNA is TGTGCCAGCAGTCAACTAGCGGGGGGTCGTGGTGAGCAGTTCTTC. Amino acids: CASSQLAGGRGEQFF.

This clonotype was seen repeatedly, ten times or more. The chain has TRBV7-9 and TRBJ2-6; no firm D call. Looked up from germline, CDR1 is SEHNR and CDR2 is FQNEAQ (reference sequence). The CDR3 has 14 amino acids. V lost 1 base and J lost 4, with 5 bases in between. CDR3 nucleotide sequence: TGTGCCAGCAGCTTAGTTAGGGGGGCCAACGTCCTGACTTTC. Translation: CASSLVRGANVLTF.

This clonotype was detected many times. The genes are TRBV6-5 and TRBJ1-2, with 7 bases lining up with TRBD1. Trimming cost V 0 bases and J 3 bases; bases outside gene matches: 10. Germline lookup yields CDR1 MNHEY and CDR2 SVGAGI. The CDR3 is 17 amino acids. Here the CDR3 reads CASSYSKLGGNYYGYTF. DNA for the CDR3: TGTGCCAGCAGTTACTCGAAATTAGGGGGCAACTACTATGGCTACACCTTC.

The gene calls are TRBV9 and TRBJ2-5, with D tentatively TRBD2 (7 bases). From germline, CDR1 is SGDLS and CDR2 YYNGEE. V shed 0 bases and J shed 0 bases, with 9 bases lying between them. The CDR3 covers 15 residues. Written as DNA, the CDR3 is TGTGCCAGCAGCGTAGCGGGGGGCCACCAAGAGACCCAGTACTTC. Protein: CASSVAGGHQETQYF.

V usage is TRBV7-6 and J usage is TRBJ1-1, with D uncertain. The CDR3 sequence is 16 residues long. The ends were cut back, 0 bases at V and 4 bases at J, with 15 bases in the middle. Germline V CDR1 and CDR2: SGHVS, FNYEAQ. The CDR3 coding sequence is TGTGCCAGCAGCTTAGCCCTAGGAGCGGGATCCACTGAAGCTTTCTTT. Its translation: CASSLALGAGSTEAFF.